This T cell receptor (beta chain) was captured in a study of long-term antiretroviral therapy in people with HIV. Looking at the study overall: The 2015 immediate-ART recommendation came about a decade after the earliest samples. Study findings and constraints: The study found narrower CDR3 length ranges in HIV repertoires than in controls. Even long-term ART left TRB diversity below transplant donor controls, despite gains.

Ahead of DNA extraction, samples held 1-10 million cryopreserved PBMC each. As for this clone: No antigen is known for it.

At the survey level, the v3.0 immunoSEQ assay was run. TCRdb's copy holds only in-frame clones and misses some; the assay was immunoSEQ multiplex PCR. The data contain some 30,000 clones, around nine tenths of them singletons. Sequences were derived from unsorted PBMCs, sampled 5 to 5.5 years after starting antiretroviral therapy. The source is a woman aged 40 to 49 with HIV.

The CDR3 bases are TGTGCCAGCAGCGAACTAGCGGGAGGTTCAGATACGCAGTATTTT. It yields the protein CASSELAGGSDTQYF. The chain combines TRBV7-9 with TRBJ2-3; TRBD2 matches 12 bases. Germline V gene data show CDR1 as SEHNR and CDR2 as FQNEAQ (reference sequence). V dropped 5 bases and J dropped 4; count of bases not matched to a gene: 4. The CDR3 spans 15 residues.